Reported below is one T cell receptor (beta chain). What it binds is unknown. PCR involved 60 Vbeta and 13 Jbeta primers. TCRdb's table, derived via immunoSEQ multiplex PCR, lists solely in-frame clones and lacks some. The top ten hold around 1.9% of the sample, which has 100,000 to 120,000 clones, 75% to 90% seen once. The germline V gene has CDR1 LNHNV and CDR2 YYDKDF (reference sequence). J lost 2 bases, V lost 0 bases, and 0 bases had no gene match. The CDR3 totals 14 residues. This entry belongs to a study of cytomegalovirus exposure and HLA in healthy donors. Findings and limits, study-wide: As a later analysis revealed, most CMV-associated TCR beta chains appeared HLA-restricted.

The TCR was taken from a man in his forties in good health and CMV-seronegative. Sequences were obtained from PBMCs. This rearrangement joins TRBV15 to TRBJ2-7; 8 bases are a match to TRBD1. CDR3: CATSRDRGPYEQYF. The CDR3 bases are TGTGCCACCAGCAGAGACAGGGGGCCCTACGAGCAGTACTTC. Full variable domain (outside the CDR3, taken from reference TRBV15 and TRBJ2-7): DAMVIQNPRYQVTQFGKPVTLSCSQTLNHNVMYWYQQKSSQAPKLLFHYYDKDFNNEADTPDNFQSRRPNTSFCFLDIRSPGLGDTAMYLCATSRDRGPYEQYFGPGTRLTVT.